This TCR beta chain was identified in a study of cytotoxic CD8 clonotypes in ibrutinib-treated CLL. Study in general: Complete response was seen in 2 patients and partial in roughly 25; roughly 12 progressed and some 14 stayed remitted after a median about 70 months. General study results and limits: Investigators sampled sustained-remission and progressing patients at differing times.

Sequencing was performed with immunoSEQ multiplex PCR; in TCRdb, only in-frame clones are kept and a portion is missing. Among 250,000 to 350,000 clones, 76% were seen once, and the ten largest hold about 6%. Library input was around 1.9 micrograms of DNA from cryopreserved PBMCs. As concerns this clone: No antigen is known for it.

This specimen was PBMCs, taken at disease progression, from a patient treated with ibrutinib. This receptor was identified in a human donor with chronic lymphocytic leukemia.

The chain's CDR3 is CASSRSPDRFKQTQYF. The DNA of the CDR3 is TGTGCCAGCAGCCGCAGCCCTGACAGGTTCAAACAGACCCAGTACTTC. This sequence joins TRBV11-1 and TRBJ2-5; D is perhaps TRBD1 (6 bases). Trimming cost V 5 bases and J 6 bases, with 22 bases left between them. The CDR3 consists of 16 residues. The V gene's germline CDR1 is SGHAT and CDR2 FQDESV (reference sequence).